This TCR beta chain was identified in a study of CD4 and CD8 cells across lung adenocarcinoma regions. The CDR3 spans 15 residues. V shed 10 bases and J 5 bases; nucleotides not matched to a gene: 13. TCRdb itself ran the PCR reads through MiXCR, one entry per CDR3 protein. The repertoire holds about 1,900 distinct CDR3 sequences, with about 42% as singletons. Donors had localized lung adenocarcinoma, a non-small cell lung cancer. This TCR was recovered from a female donor with lung adenocarcinoma. The CD4 and CD8 labels of this study may be unreliable. V and J are TRBV12-3 or TRBV12-4 and TRBJ2-1; 8 bases are a match to TRBD1. What was sequenced was CD4+ T cells from the center of a lung tumor. The CDR3 DNA reads TGTGCCATCGTCCGAAAGGGACAGGCCAACAATGAGCAGTTCTTC. It is translated as CAIVRKGQANNEQFF.